This T cell receptor beta chain appears in the sequencing data of a study of blood T cell repertoires in COVID-19. This CDR3 comprises 13 residues. Per the germline V gene, CDR1 is SGHTA and CDR2 is FQGNSA. V was shortened by 4 bases and J by 0 bases, with 5 bases between the two germline ends. Profiled with immunoSEQ multiplex PCR; TCRdb holds only in-frame clones, not every one. Here the sample spans 300,000 to 450,000 clones, 85% to 90% being singletons. The chain employs TRBV7-2 and TRBJ2-3, with D unresolved. The TCR originated in a woman between 18 and 29 years old who had recovered from COVID-19. The sample taken for sequencing was PBMCs or T cells enriched from blood (not recorded which). The CDR3 nucleotides read TGTGCCAGCAGCTCCCCGAGCACAGATACGCAGTATTTT. Residues: CASSSPSTDTQYF.